This is a list of T cell receptor beta chains from one sample in a study of technical replicates of blood from a few donors. Repertoires were generated with immunoSEQ multiplex PCR, while TCRdb's copy carries only in-frame clones and drops some. The profile shows 72,000 or so clones, approximately 96% of them singletons. The material sequenced was T cells isolated from PBMCs. These receptors all stem from a human donor in good health. CDR3s include the opening cysteine and the closing phenylalanine or tryptophan. D genes are given only for firm matches. Size values are once, few and many counts, or a class for expanded clones, and some rows have none.

CDR3 DNA	CDR3 protein	J gene	V gene	D gene	clone size
TGTGCCAGCAGTTTGCGGGCCACCCGGTACGAGCAGTACTTC	CASSLRATRYEQYF	TRBJ2-7	TRBV28	-	-
TGTGCCAGCAGCCCGGTATCCTACGAGCAGTACTTC	CASSPVSYEQYF	TRBJ2-7	TRBV2	-	-
TGTGCCAGCAGTTATGGGAGGTCCAATCAGCCCCAGCATTTT	CASSYGRSNQPQHF	TRBJ1-5	TRBV6-5	-	-
TGTGCCAGCAGCTTAACAGGCTTTCTAGCGGGAGGTCAAAATGAGCAGTTCTTC	CASSLTGFLAGGQNEQFF	TRBJ2-1	TRBV11-2	TRBD2	-
TGCGCCAGCAGCCAAGACAGGGGGCGAGGAAACACCATATATTTT	CASSQDRGRGNTIYF	TRBJ1-3	TRBV4-3	TRBD1	-
TGCAGCGTTGTTAGCGGGAGGGCCGTCTTACAAAATGAGCAGTTCTTC	CSVVSGRAVLQNEQFF	TRBJ2-1	TRBV29-1	TRBD2	once
TGTGCCAGCAGCTTGGGACTGGATGAGCAGTTCTTC	CASSLGLDEQFF	TRBJ2-1	TRBV5-4	-	-
TGTGCCAGCAGTTTATACGGCGGGGAACGAGCAGCTTTCTTT	CASSLYGGERAAFF	TRBJ1-1	TRBV27	-	-
TGTGCCAGCAGCCCTATGGAACTAGCGGCCTACCAAGAGACCCAGTACTTC	CASSPMELAAYQETQYF	TRBJ2-5	TRBV5-4	TRBD2	-
TGTGCCAGCAGTTGGGGCTGGGGCGAGCAGTACTTC	CASSWGWGEQYF	TRBJ2-7	TRBV7-9	-	medium-sized
TGTGCCAGCAGTTTGTCCGGGACTGGCTCCCCCAATGAGCAGTTCTTC	CASSLSGTGSPNEQFF	TRBJ2-1	TRBV27	-	-
TGTGCCTGGAGTGTAGAGAGGGTATTTAGTCGCGCAACTAATGAAAAACTGTTTTTT	CAWSVERVFSRATNEKLFF	TRBJ1-4	TRBV30	-	-
TGTGCCAGCAGTTCTCAGCGGGAGATAACCTACGAGCAGTACTTC	CASSSQREITYEQYF	TRBJ2-7	TRBV27	TRBD2	-
TGTGCCAGCAGCCAGACGACAGGGCCGAACACTGAAGCTTTCTTT	CASSQTTGPNTEAFF	TRBJ1-1	TRBV16	TRBD1	-
TGTGCCAGCAGCTCCTCCGGGACTAGCCGACTCCAAGAGACCCAGTACTTC	CASSSSGTSRLQETQYF	TRBJ2-5	TRBV5-4	TRBD2	once
TGCGCCAGCAGCTTGCAGGCGTTGGGCTCCTACGAGCAGTACTTC	CASSLQALGSYEQYF	TRBJ2-7	TRBV5-1	-	-
TGCGCCAGCAGTGCTTTCGGACTAGCGCTAAGCACAGATACGCAGTATTTT	CASSAFGLALSTDTQYF	TRBJ2-3	TRBV10-2	TRBD2	-
TGTGCCAGCCCCTCGGGGAAACAGACCCAGTACTTC	CASPSGKQTQYF	TRBJ2-5	TRBV6-1	-	-
TGTGCCTGGAGTAGGAGGGTCGTGGGGACCGGGGAGCTGTTTTTT	CAWSRRVVGTGELFF	TRBJ2-2	TRBV30	-	once
TGCGCCAGCAGCCAAGATGGGGGCAGAGAAGCTTTCTTT	CASSQDGGREAFF	TRBJ1-1	TRBV4-3	-	-
TGTGCCATCAGTGAGGAGACCGGGGAGCTGTTTTTT	CAISEETGELFF	TRBJ2-2	TRBV10-3	-	-
TGCAGCGTTGAAGGGACAGGGATTGGCGAGCAGTACTTC	CSVEGTGIGEQYF	TRBJ2-7	TRBV29-1	TRBD1	-
TGTGCCAGCAGCAACAGTGGACAGCTCTATGGCTACACCTTC	CASSNSGQLYGYTF	TRBJ1-2	TRBV5-6	-	once
TGTGCCAGTAGTATTTGGGACAAGAACACTGAAGCTTTCTTT	CASSIWDKNTEAFF	TRBJ1-1	TRBV19	-	-
TGTGCCAGCAGTGTACGGGGGGACTACGTCTACGAGCAGTACTTC	CASSVRGDYVYEQYF	TRBJ2-7	TRBV6-5	TRBD2	-
TGTGCCAGCAGGGACACCGGCTATGGCTACACCTTC	CASRDTGYGYTF	TRBJ1-2	TRBV6-1	-	-
TGCAGCGTTTGGGGAGGGAGCTCCTACGAGCAGTACTTC	CSVWGGSSYEQYF	TRBJ2-7	TRBV29-1	TRBD2	-
TGTGCCAGCAGGTCCCTAGTCTTCCGGGACAGGGGGCTTCGAGGCTACACCTTC	CASRSLVFRDRGLRGYTF	TRBJ1-2	TRBV27	TRBD1	-
TGCAGCGGTTCTACGACGAGGGCTGGAAACACCATATATTTT	CSGSTTRAGNTIYF	TRBJ1-3	TRBV29-1	-	-
TGTGCCAGCAGCTTGGATCGGGACATCCCCGGGGAGCTGTTTTTT	CASSLDRDIPGELFF	TRBJ2-2	TRBV5-6	-	once
TGTGCCAGCAGCTTAGGAGTCTCAGCCAAAAACATTCAGTACTTC	CASSLGVSAKNIQYF	TRBJ2-4	TRBV7-9	-	-
TGCGCCAGCAGCTTTCCGGACAGGGGAGAGACCCAGTACTTC	CASSFPDRGETQYF	TRBJ2-5	TRBV5-1	TRBD1	-
TGTGCCAGCAGTTGGGCTTATAAGTCCAATGAGCAGTTCTTC	CASSWAYKSNEQFF	TRBJ2-1	TRBV25-1	-	-
TGTGCCAGCAAAAACTCTGGACTAGCGGGAGCAGGGGGAGAGACCCAGTACTTC	CASKNSGLAGAGGETQYF	TRBJ2-5	TRBV2	TRBD2	-
TGTGCCAGCAGTGAAGACAGCTATGGCTACACCTTC	CASSEDSYGYTF	TRBJ1-2	TRBV2	-	-
TGTGCCACCCGATTATCCGGTGAGCAGTTCTTC	CATRLSGEQFF	TRBJ2-1	TRBV28	-	-
TGTGCCAGCAGTTTATACGGGACAGCCACCGGGGAGCTGTTTTTT	CASSLYGTATGELFF	TRBJ2-2	TRBV27	TRBD1	-
TGCGCCAGCAGAGTCTCGGGACAAGAGACCCAGTACTTC	CASRVSGQETQYF	TRBJ2-5	TRBV5-1	-	-
TGTGCCAGCAGCTCCCCCTTCGGGGAGCAGTTCTTC	CASSSPFGEQFF	TRBJ2-1	TRBV7-9	-	-
TGTGCCAGCAGCTTAGGCGGGGGGTTGTACGAGCAGTACTTC	CASSLGGGLYEQYF	TRBJ2-7	TRBV7-8	TRBD2	-
TGTGCCAGCACCCTAATGGGAGGGGCCTACAATGAGCAGTTCTTC	CASTLMGGAYNEQFF	TRBJ2-1	TRBV11-1	TRBD2	-
TGTGCCAGCAGTGACTCGAACACGGGAATCCCTCTCTATGGCTACACCTTC	CASSDSNTGIPLYGYTF	TRBJ1-2	TRBV6-4	-	-
TGTGCCAGCAGCTTACAGGGGGTGGCTGAAAAACTGTTTTTT	CASSLQGVAEKLFF	TRBJ1-4	TRBV5-4	TRBD1	-
TGCGCCAGCAGCCAAGATCTGACGGGTAATGGCTACACCTTC	CASSQDLTGNGYTF	TRBJ1-2	TRBV4-1	-	-